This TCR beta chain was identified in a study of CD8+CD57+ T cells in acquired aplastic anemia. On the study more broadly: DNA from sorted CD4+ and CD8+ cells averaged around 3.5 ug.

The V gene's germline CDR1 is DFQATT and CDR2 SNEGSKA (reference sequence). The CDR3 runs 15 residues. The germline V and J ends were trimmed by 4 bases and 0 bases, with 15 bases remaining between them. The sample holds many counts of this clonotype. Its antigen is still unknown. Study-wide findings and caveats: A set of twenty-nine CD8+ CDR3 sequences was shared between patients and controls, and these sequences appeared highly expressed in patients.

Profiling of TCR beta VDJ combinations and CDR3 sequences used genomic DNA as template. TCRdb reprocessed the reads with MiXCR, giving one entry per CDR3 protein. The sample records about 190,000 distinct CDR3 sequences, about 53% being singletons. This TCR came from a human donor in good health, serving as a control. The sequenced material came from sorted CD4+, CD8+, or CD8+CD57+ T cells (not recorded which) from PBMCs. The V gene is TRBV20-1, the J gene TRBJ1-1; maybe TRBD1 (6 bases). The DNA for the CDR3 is TGCAGTGCTACTGGGGGCAGCCCCATGAACACTGAAGCTTTCTTT. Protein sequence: CSATGGSPMNTEAFF.